These 21 T cell receptor beta chains share one sample of origin, sequenced in a study of T cell responses to AZD1222 COVID-19 vaccine. Clones were sequenced by immunoSEQ multiplex PCR, and TCRdb holds only the in-frame ones, with some missing. The sample contains 110,000 to 150,000 clones, about 91% of which appear only once. The input for sequencing was peripheral blood, taken on day 0 of AZD1222 vaccination. The receptors originated from an adult in good health.

V is TRBV11-2 and J is TRBJ1-2; D is uncertain. V lost 2 bases and J 3 bases, leaving 7 bases between the germline ends. Germline CDR1 SGHAT, CDR2 FQNNGV. This CDR3 spans 13 amino acids. In DNA form, the CDR3 reads TGTGCCAGCAGCTTAACCAGCTACTATGGCTACACCTTC. It translates to CASSLTSYYGYTF.

This chain connects TRBV7-2 to TRBJ2-3; D uncertain. Trimming shortened V by 4 bases and J by 4 bases, and 15 bases separated the two germline ends. This CDR3 is 15 amino acids long. The germline V gene has CDR1 SGHTA and CDR2 FQGNSA. CDR3 coding DNA: TGTGCCAGCAGCTCCTATGGGCAGCTCGCAGATACGCAGTATTTT. Residues: CASSSYGQLADTQYF.

The chain is built from TRBV12-5 and TRBJ1-2; no clear D. CDR1 and CDR2 (germline): LGHNT, FRNRAP. This CDR3 is 9 amino acids long. Trimming pared 5 bases from V and 10 bases from J, leaving 5 bases between. The CDR3 reads CASGLDYTF. The CDR3 DNA is TGTGCTAGTGGTCTGGACTACACCTTC.

This rearrangement joins TRBV9 to TRBJ2-7, with 12 bases aligning to TRBD2. Germline CDR1 reads SGDLS; CDR2 reads YYNGEE. V lost 3 bases and J lost 3; bases outside the gene matches: 4. This CDR3 has 15 residues. The CDR3 DNA is TGTGCCAGCAGCGCGACTAGCGGGGGACTCTACGAGCAGTACTTC. Residues: CASSATSGGLYEQYF.

The V call is TRBV9, the J call TRBJ2-3; tentative D call: TRBD2 (6 bases). V was trimmed by 0 bases and J by 1 base, leaving 12 bases between them. Per the germline V gene, CDR1 is SGDLS and CDR2 is YYNGEE. The CDR3 has 16 amino acids. The CDR3 DNA is TGTGCCAGCAGCGTAGAGTCGGGGAGGCGCACAGATACGCAGTATTTT. It yields the protein CASSVESGRRTDTQYF. Looking up the rest from reference TRBV9 and TRBJ2-3 gives the full variable domain: DSGVTQTPKHLITATGQRVTLRCSPRSGDLSVYWYQQSLDQGLQFLIQYYNGEERAKGNILERFSAQQFPDLHSELNLSSLELGDSALYFCASSVESGRRTDTQYFGPGTRLTVL.

The rearrangement uses TRBV5-1 and TRBJ2-1, with D maybe TRBD1 (6 bases). The CDR3 contains 15 residues. Germline loops: CDR1 SGHRS, CDR2 YFSETQ. V dropped 4 bases and J dropped 2 bases, with 13 bases sitting between them. The CDR3, as DNA: TGCGCCAGCAGCCCTTCAGGGGTGGCCTACAATGAGCAGTTCTTC. It codes for CASSPSGVAYNEQFF.

The chain couples TRBV12-3 or TRBV12-4 to TRBJ1-2; D not resolved. The CDR3 spans 11 residues. V lost 3 bases to trimming and J lost 8 bases, with 7 bases between them. CDR3 in DNA: TGTGCCAGCAGTTTGGGCGGCGGCTACACCTTC. Translated: CASSLGGGYTF.

The V and J genes are TRBV11-3 and TRBJ2-1; possible D gene TRBD2, 5 bases. Trimming removed 5 bases from V and 4 bases from J, with 12 bases in between. Germline V gene sequence: CDR1 SGHNT, CDR2 YENEEA. The CDR3 has 14 residues. CDR3 sequence reads: CASSPGSEYNEQFF. CDR3 bases: TGTGCCAGCAGCCCGGGGTCGGAGTACAATGAGCAGTTCTTC.

The rearrangement joins TRBV5-4 to TRBJ1-1; D remains unclear. Trimming took 4 bases from V and 3 from J, leaving 19 bases between them. Germline V gives CDR1 SGHNT, CDR2 YYREEE (reference sequence). The CDR3 is 16 residues long. This CDR3 reads CASSLDSKRADTEAFF. The CDR3 bases are TGTGCCAGCAGCCTGGATTCGAAGAGGGCGGACACTGAAGCTTTCTTT.

This clone was seen only once. The chain is built from TRBV9 and TRBJ1-1; TRBD1 is a possible D gene (6 bases). Germline assignment: CDR1 SGDLS and CDR2 YYNGEE. The V and J ends lost 0 bases and 0 bases respectively, with 9 bases between them. CDR3 length equals 15 residues. The CDR3 DNA reads as TGTGCCAGCAGCGTAGGGGACAACATGAACACTGAAGCTTTCTTT. Translating it yields CASSVGDNMNTEAFF.

This clone showed up just once. This CDR3 reads CAISDYGGDSYNEQFF. The CDR3 bases are TGTGCCATCAGTGACTATGGCGGAGACTCCTACAATGAGCAGTTCTTC. The chain couples TRBV10-3 to TRBJ2-1; D not certain. The ends were cut back, 3 bases at V and 0 bases at J, with 12 bases in the middle. From germline, CDR1 is ENHRY and CDR2 SYGVKD. The CDR3 consists of 16 residues.

The chain recombines TRBV3-1 (or the pseudogene TRBV3-2) with TRBJ2-1; 14 bases are shared with TRBD2. CDR3 length equals 16 residues. CDR1 and CDR2 (germline): LGHDT, YNNKEL (reference sequence). V lost 8 bases to trimming and J lost 2 bases; unmatched junction nucleotides: 5. CDR3 protein: CASQGLAGGPYNEQFF. CDR3 DNA: TGTGCCAGCCAAGGACTAGCGGGAGGTCCCTACAATGAGCAGTTCTTC.

This clone came up once. J is TRBJ1-4 and V is TRBV7-2, with TRBD1 as a possible D gene (5 bases). Per germline, CDR1 SGHTA and CDR2 FQGNSA. The CDR3 consists of 13 residues. Between the trimmed V and J ends, which lost 2 bases and 10 bases, there was a span of 11 bases. This CDR3 is CASSLSGLGKLFF. CDR3 nucleotide sequence: TGTGCCAGCAGCTTATCAGGGCTTGGAAAACTGTTTTTT.

The CDR3 DNA is TGTGCCAGCAGCAACAGGGTGGCGGTTGAAAAACTGTTTTTT. It translates to CASSNRVAVEKLFF. The chain employs TRBV6-5 and TRBJ1-4; a possible D gene is TRBD1 (6 bases). CDR1 MNHEY and CDR2 SVGAGI come from the germline V gene. Trimming left V 6 bases short and J 7 bases short, with 15 bases between. The CDR3 spans 14 residues.

This sequence joins TRBV27 and TRBJ2-3; D gene unclear. The germline CDR1 and CDR2 sequences are MNHEY and SMNVEV (reference sequence). This CDR3 contains 14 residues. V dropped 2 bases and J dropped 0 bases, with 6 bases sitting between them. The CDR3 region is CASSLRWSTDTQYF. DNA of the CDR3: TGTGCCAGCAGTTTAAGGTGGAGCACAGATACGCAGTATTTT.

The chain recombines TRBV6-2 or TRBV6-3 with TRBJ1-1; possibly TRBD1 for D (5 bases). With 5 bases removed from V and 5 bases from J, the gap between germline ends came to 15 bases. Germline lookup yields CDR1 MNHEY and CDR2 SVGEGT. The CDR3 consists of 14 residues. The CDR3 is CASSRLPEGTEAFF. The CDR3 DNA reads as TGTGCCAGCAGTCGCCTGCCGGAGGGGACTGAAGCTTTCTTT.

This sequence joins TRBV24-1 and TRBJ2-1; 14 bases are a match to TRBD2. J lost 9 bases, V lost 4 bases, and 4 bases had no gene match. The length of the CDR3 is 15 residues. Germline CDR1 and CDR2: KGHDR and SFDVKD. CDR3 in amino acids: CATSDPGTSGSEQFF. The DNA of the CDR3 is TGTGCCACCAGTGACCCTGGGACTAGCGGGAGTGAGCAGTTCTTC.

The J gene is TRBJ1-1, the V gene TRBV19; D unresolved. CDR3 length: 14 amino acids. Trimming left V 3 bases short and J 3 bases short, with 11 bases between. The germline V gene has CDR1 LNHDA and CDR2 SQIVND (reference sequence). CDR3 loop: CASSIVGGHTEAFF. The CDR3 DNA follows: TGTGCCAGTAGTATTGTCGGCGGTCACACTGAAGCTTTCTTT.

The chain uses TRBV9 and TRBJ2-1; TRBD2 matches at 7 bases. Germline CDR1 reads SGDLS; CDR2 reads YYNGEE. Trimming removed 0 bases from V and 6 bases from J; junction bases left unmatched: 6. This CDR3 is built from 15 residues. The CDR3 loop is CASSVGLAESNEQFF. For the CDR3, the DNA is TGTGCCAGCAGCGTAGGCCTAGCGGAGAGCAATGAGCAGTTCTTC.

The V call is TRBV5-1, the J call TRBJ2-1; maybe TRBD2 (6 bases). The germline V and J ends were trimmed by 0 bases and 2 bases, with 15 bases remaining between them. CDR1 and CDR2 (germline): SGHRS, YFSETQ. This CDR3 spans 17 amino acids. The chain's CDR3 is CASSLVKDASAYNEQFF. The CDR3, as DNA: TGCGCCAGCAGCTTGGTCAAAGATGCTAGCGCCTACAATGAGCAGTTCTTC.

The rearrangement links TRBV27 to TRBJ2-7, with D possibly TRBD1 on 5 matching bases. Germline lookup yields CDR1 MNHEY and CDR2 SMNVEV (reference sequence). This CDR3 has 14 amino acids. V lost 5 bases, J lost 6 bases, and 17 bases lay in between. CDR3 nucleotides: TGTGCCAGCAGTCCAAACACTGACAGTCCCGAGCAGTACTTC. Its translation: CASSPNTDSPEQYF.